This TCR beta chain was observed in a study of T cell responses to AZD1222 COVID-19 vaccine. Whole-study context: Second-dose groups at about 4 or about 12 weeks were pooled.

General study findings and limits: Most donors were white British and more were female, and clonal diversity was possibly underestimated. There were vaccine-associated CD4 TCRs across spike, dominant at 160-218 and 743-854. Repertoire samples came only from after the peak T cell response.

Of note for this clone: No antigen is known for it.

CDR1 SGHRS and CDR2 YFSETQ come from the germline V gene. Trimming removed 0 bases at V and 9 bases at J, with 10 bases between. The CDR3 is 13 amino acids. Data came from immunoSEQ multiplex PCR; TCRdb stores just in-frame clones and leaves some out. The sample has approximately 130,000 clones; over 90% are singletons. The sequencing used peripheral blood, collected on day 0 of AZD1222 vaccination. The clonotype comes from an adult in good health. This chain links TRBV5-1 with TRBJ2-1; tentative D call: TRBD1 (5 bases). The CDR3 nucleotides are TGCGCCAGCAGCTTGGAAGGGGTTACTGAGCAGTTCTTC. This codes for CASSLEGVTEQFF.